This T cell receptor beta chain comes out of a study of cytomegalovirus exposure and HLA in healthy donors. The CDR3 has 14 residues. From germline, CDR1 is SGHTA and CDR2 FQGTGA. V shed 5 bases, J shed 1 base, and the junction held 4 bases outside the gene matches. With regard to this clone: Antigen: not known.

Study-wide findings and caveats: Later work found that TCR association rates differed between HLA loci; DRB1 had the most and HLA-C the fewest. A later analysis found most CMV-associated TCR beta chains apparently HLA-restricted.

It was with 60 Vbeta and 13 Jbeta primers that the PCR ran. Assay used: immunoSEQ multiplex PCR; TCRdb lists only in-frame clones, some missing. The profile shows 140,000 or so clones, approximately 80% of them singletons. The receptor's source is a woman in her sixties or seventies in good health and CMV-seropositive. The gene calls are TRBV7-3 and TRBJ2-7; the match to TRBD2 covers 8 bases. Specimen: PBMCs. The CDR3 nucleotides read TGTGCCAGCAGCCCGGGGGGGATTTCCTACGAGCAGTACTTC. This encodes CASSPGGISYEQYF.